These 7 T cell receptor beta chains share one sample of origin, sequenced in a study of cytomegalovirus exposure and HLA in healthy donors. PCR involved 60 Vbeta and 13 Jbeta primers. Clones were read by immunoSEQ multiplex PCR, and TCRdb kept only the in-frame ones, dropping some. The sample includes 150,000 to 200,000 clones, about 81% of them seen just once. Source material: PBMCs. These receptors came from a woman under 30 in good health and CMV-seronegative.

As for this clone: Within the sample, other DNA sequences also encode this same CDR3. The gene calls are TRBV2 and TRBJ1-3, with D possibly TRBD1 on 5 matching bases. Germline V gene sequence: CDR1 SNHLY, CDR2 FYNNEI. The CDR3 consists of 17 residues. V was clipped by 4 bases and J by 2 bases, with 18 bases between them. The CDR3, as DNA: TGTGCCAGCAGTGTTTACTTCGTGGGGGGGACTGGAAACACCATATATTTT. Its translation is CASSVYFVGGTGNTIYF.

This clone has a single count. The chain joins TRBV9 to TRBJ2-3; D may be TRBD2 (5 bases). V was trimmed by 4 bases and J by 5 bases, leaving 20 bases between them. Germline loops: CDR1 SGDLS, CDR2 YYNGEE. CDR3 length: 16 residues. Written as DNA, the CDR3 is TGTGCCAGCAGCTCTCCCCTGGGTGGCGCGGGAGATACGCAGTATTTT. Translated: CASSSPLGGAGDTQYF.

CDR3 amino acids: CAWRGGNTGELFF. The CDR3 DNA reads as TGTGCCTGGAGAGGAGGAAACACCGGGGAGCTGTTTTTT. The chain employs TRBV30 and TRBJ2-2; the D gene is possibly TRBD2 (5 bases). The CDR3 is 13 residues long. V was clipped by 3 bases and J by 2 bases, with 7 bases between them. Looked up from germline, CDR1 is GTSNPN and CDR2 is SVGIG (reference sequence).

V is TRBV18 and J is TRBJ1-1; TRBD1 aligns across 11 bases. Germline loops: CDR1 KGHSH, CDR2 LQKENI. The CDR3 sequence is 19 residues long. V shed 2 bases and J 1 base; nucleotides not matched to a gene: 12. The CDR3 region is CASSPFEFPGQGANTEAFF. The CDR3 bases are TGTGCCAGCTCACCATTCGAATTCCCCGGACAGGGGGCGAACACTGAAGCTTTCTTT.

The table lists this clone with a few counts. V is TRBV15 and J is TRBJ2-6; 8 positions agree with TRBD1. With 0 bases clipped from V and 2 bases from J, the junction kept 6 bases outside the gene matches. Germline V CDR1 and CDR2: LNHNV, YYDKDF (reference sequence). The CDR3 totals 18 residues. The CDR3 region is CATSRERSQGAGANVLTF. CDR3 sequence (DNA): TGTGCCACCAGCAGAGAGAGATCACAGGGGGCTGGGGCCAACGTCCTGACTTTC.

The chain links TRBV11-2 to TRBJ1-1; 7 bases fit TRBD1. Germline-derived CDR1 and CDR2 are SGHAT and FQNNGV. CDR3 length: 12 residues. The V gene end was trimmed by 6 bases and the J gene end by 4 bases; junction bases not matched to a gene: 2. The CDR3 DNA sequence: TGTGCCAGCAGAGGGGACAGCACTGAAGCTTTCTTT. Translated: CASRGDSTEAFF.

The chain is built from TRBV4-1 and TRBJ1-3; 7 bases line up with TRBD1. CDR1 is MGHRA and CDR2 is YSYEKL in the germline V gene. Unmatched junction bases numbered 6, after V lost 3 bases and J lost 1 base. The CDR3 loop spans 16 amino acids. The CDR3 DNA sequence: TGCGCCAGCAGCCAGGGGGACAGCCTTTCTGGAAACACCATATATTTT. It specifies CASSQGDSLSGNTIYF.